The 23 T cell receptor beta chains given below trace back to one sample, sequenced in a study of blood T cell repertoires in COVID-19. Clones were sequenced by immunoSEQ multiplex PCR, and TCRdb holds only the in-frame ones, with some missing. The sample has roughly 200,000 clones; about 83% are singletons. Sequenced material: peripheral blood. The receptors were sampled from a woman in her thirties with COVID-19, enrolled during active disease.

The rearrangement joins TRBV25-1 to TRBJ2-3, with D possibly matching TRBD1 (6 bases). The CDR3 sequence is 15 residues long. Germline CDR1 MGHDK, CDR2 SYGVNS. Trimming removed 5 bases from V and 6 bases from J, with 18 bases in between. The CDR3 DNA is TGTGCCAGCAGTTCAAATTCGGACAGCCTGGATACGCAGTATTTT. It yields the protein CASSSNSDSLDTQYF.

The genes are TRBV9 and TRBJ2-5; 7 bases fit TRBD2. The CDR3 contains 16 residues. Germline V CDR1 and CDR2: SGDLS, YYNGEE. J gave up 5 bases and V 0 bases, and 10 bases lay outside the gene matches. DNA for the CDR3: TGTGCCAGCAGCGTAGGTCCGGGAGGAGGGGTGGAGACCCAGTACTTC. The encoded protein is CASSVGPGGGVETQYF.

This rearrangement joins TRBV9 to TRBJ2-2; the D gene is possibly TRBD2 (6 bases). V was cut by 2 bases and J by 1 base, with 9 bases left in between. CDR1 and CDR2 (germline): SGDLS, YYNGEE. CDR3 length equals 15 residues. The CDR3 reads CASSVSGLNTGELFF. The DNA of the CDR3 is TGTGCCAGCAGCGTTAGCGGCCTGAACACCGGGGAGCTGTTTTTT.

The gene calls are TRBV27 and TRBJ1-5, with unresolved D. CDR1 and CDR2 (germline): MNHEY, SMNVEV (reference sequence). This CDR3 is built from 12 residues. V lost 10 bases to trimming and J lost 1 base, with 8 bases between them. The CDR3 loop is CATGESNQPQHF. The CDR3, as DNA: TGTGCCACCGGTGAAAGCAATCAGCCCCAGCATTTT.

The chain uses TRBV2 and TRBJ2-5; 8 bases match TRBD2. J was trimmed by 4 bases and V by 7 bases; bases with no gene match: 8. The CDR3 length is 14 residues. Germline CDR1 and CDR2: SNHLY and FYNNEI. CDR3 coding DNA: TGTGCCAGCACGCTTAGTGCGGGAGGAGAGACCCAGTACTTC. It translates to CASTLSAGGETQYF.

The chain joins TRBV27 to TRBJ2-2, with TRBD1 identical over 8 bases. This CDR3 comprises 15 residues. V dropped 1 base and J dropped 6; count of bases not matched to a gene: 4. Germline V gene sequence: CDR1 MNHEY, CDR2 SMNVEV (reference sequence). CDR3 protein: CASSLLPQGAGELFF. The CDR3 region has the DNA TGTGCCAGCAGTTTATTACCACAGGGGGCCGGGGAGCTGTTTTTT.

The V gene is TRBV6-5, the J gene TRBJ1-2; D is undetermined. V lost 6 bases to trimming and J lost 6 bases, with 20 bases between them. The CDR3 loop spans 15 amino acids. Germline V CDR1 and CDR2: MNHEY, SVGAGI. The CDR3: CASSPSRLPPDGYTF. DNA of the CDR3: TGTGCCAGCAGCCCATCAAGACTCCCGCCGGATGGCTACACCTTC.

The chain combines TRBV5-6 with TRBJ2-3; 8 nucleotides align to TRBD1. V gave up 4 bases and J gave up 1 base; unmatched junction bases: 2. This CDR3 has 14 amino acids. Germline CDR1 reads SGHDT; CDR2 reads YYEEEE. In DNA form, the CDR3 reads TGTGCCAGCAGCCGGGACAGGCGCACAGATACGCAGTATTTT. This encodes CASSRDRRTDTQYF.

V is TRBV30 and J is TRBJ1-1; D may be TRBD1 (5 bases). Trimming took 4 bases from V and 5 from J, leaving 11 bases between them. This CDR3 comprises 12 residues. Germline assignment: CDR1 GTSNPN and CDR2 SVGIG (reference sequence). As DNA, the CDR3 is TGTGCCTGGATTCAGGGTAGTACTGAAGCTTTCTTT. It encodes CAWIQGSTEAFF. The full variable domain, its missing parts supplied by reference TRBV30 and TRBJ1-1, is SQTIHQWPATLVQPVGSPLSLECTVEGTSNPNLYWYRQAAGRGLQLLFYSVGIGQISSEVPQNLSASRPQDRQFILSSKKLLLSDSGFYLCAWIQGSTEAFFGQGTRLTVV.

The chain employs TRBV4-2 and TRBJ2-7, with D perhaps matching TRBD2 (6 bases). The CDR3 length is 14 residues. CDR1 is LGHNA, CDR2 YNFKEQ, per germline. Trimming took 4 bases from V and 0 from J, leaving 10 bases between them. The CDR3 spells CASSPGLVSYEQYF. Written as DNA, the CDR3 is TGTGCCAGCAGCCCGGGACTCGTCTCCTACGAGCAGTACTTC.

The V call is TRBV29-1, the J call TRBJ2-2; D uncertain. Trimming removed 5 bases from V and 0 bases from J, with 10 bases in between. The CDR3 is made up of 14 amino acids. The germline gives CDR1 SQVTM, CDR2 ANQGSEA. The CDR3 loop is CSVLSSSNTGELFF. The CDR3, as DNA: TGCAGCGTTCTTAGCAGTTCGAACACCGGGGAGCTGTTTTTT.

This clone was seen at least ten times. The J gene is TRBJ1-2, the V gene TRBV11-2; 7 bases map to TRBD1. CDR3 length: 15 residues. V lost 5 bases to trimming and J lost 4 bases; unmatched junction nucleotides: 10. Germline values: CDR1 SGHAT, CDR2 FQNNGV. CDR3 residues: CASSGYRGNSYGYTF. The CDR3 DNA follows: TGTGCCAGCAGCGGTTACAGGGGCAATAGCTATGGCTACACCTTC.

The genes are TRBV25-1 and TRBJ1-4, with D possibly being TRBD1 (5 bases). This CDR3 contains 15 residues. In germline, CDR1 is MGHDK, CDR2 SYGVNS. V dropped 3 bases and J dropped 6 bases, with 14 bases sitting between them. The CDR3 loop reads CASSDGGWGDEKLFF. In DNA, the CDR3 is TGTGCCAGCAGTGACGGTGGTTGGGGGGATGAAAAACTGTTTTTT.

CDR3 sequence: CASGQFNNSPLHF. In DNA, the CDR3 is TGTGCCAGCGGACAGTTTAATAATTCACCCCTCCACTTT. The chain has TRBV27 and TRBJ1-6; a possible D gene is TRBD1 (6 bases). This CDR3 has 13 amino acids. V lost 8 bases and J 5 bases, leaving 10 bases between the germline ends. Looked up from germline, CDR1 is MNHEY and CDR2 is SMNVEV (reference sequence).

This clone came up a few times. The chain carries TRBV9 and TRBJ1-1; D may be TRBD1 (5 bases). The CDR3 contains 15 residues. Trimming left V 6 bases short and J 2 bases short, with 17 bases between. Germline V gene lookup returns CDR1 SGDLS and CDR2 YYNGEE. The CDR3 loop reads CASNFGGGRNTEAFF. The DNA for the CDR3 is TGTGCCAGCAACTTTGGCGGGGGTAGAAACACTGAAGCTTTCTTT.

This clone was seen a few times. This chain joins TRBV6-2 or TRBV6-3 and TRBJ1-2, with 8 bases that match TRBD1. The ends lost 4 bases at V and 1 base at J; junction bases unmatched: 5. Germline V gene lookup returns CDR1 MNHEY and CDR2 SVGEGT. The CDR3 consists of 15 residues. The CDR3 DNA is TGTGCCAGCAGTTCGCCGACAGGGGTTAACTATGGCTACACCTTC. This gives the protein CASSSPTGVNYGYTF.

This sequence joins TRBV5-5 and TRBJ1-2; D call uncertain. The CDR3 has 14 amino acids. Per germline, CDR1 SGHKS and CDR2 YYEKEE (reference sequence). Between the trimmed V and J ends, which lost 0 bases and 0 bases, there was a span of 6 bases. The chain's CDR3 is CASSLAVSNYGYTF. The CDR3 DNA follows: TGTGCCAGCAGCTTGGCGGTTTCTAACTATGGCTACACCTTC. Combining the CDR3 with reference TRBV5-5 and TRBJ1-2 gives the whole variable domain DAGVTQSPTHLIKTRGQQVTLRCSPISGHKSVSWYQQVLGQGPQFIFQYYEKEERGRGNFPDRFSARQFPNYSSELNVNALLLGDSALYLCASSLAVSNYGYTFGSGTRLTVV.

This clone has just one count. This CDR3 reads CSVGRGGGNQPQHF. In DNA, the CDR3 is TGCAGCGTTGGAAGGGGAGGGGGCAATCAGCCCCAGCATTTT. This chain uses TRBV29-1 with TRBJ1-5; D is possibly TRBD1 (5 bases). The CDR3 extends over 14 amino acids. V was clipped by 4 bases and J by 2 bases, with 12 bases between them. Germline CDR1 SQVTM, CDR2 ANQGSEA.

The chain links TRBV5-6 to TRBJ2-7; 10 bases fit TRBD2. CDR3 length: 15 residues. Germline trimming cut 4 bases from V and 6 bases from J; bases unmatched to any gene: 10. The germline V gene encodes CDR1 SGHDT and CDR2 YYEEEE. CDR3 DNA sequence: TGTGCCAGCAGCGTGTCCGGGACTAGCGCCGTCGAGCAGTACTTC. Translation: CASSVSGTSAVEQYF.

The chain links TRBV9 to TRBJ1-2, with TRBD1 matching over 9 bases. The trim removed 3 bases at V and 6 bases at J, leaving 6 bases unmatched. The length of the CDR3 is 14 residues. CDR1 and CDR2 from the germline V gene are SGDLS and YYNGEE. CDR3 region: CASSADRGDHGYTF. Here the CDR3 DNA reads TGTGCCAGCAGCGCCGACAGGGGGGACCATGGCTACACCTTC.

This chain links TRBV7-3 with TRBJ1-2; 7 positions match TRBD1. The germline CDR1 and CDR2 sequences are SGHTA and FQGTGA. V dropped 1 base and J dropped 7; count of bases not matched to a gene: 3. CDR3 length: 13 amino acids. The CDR3 sequence is CASSLRAGGGYTF. The CDR3 region has the DNA TGTGCCAGCAGCTTAAGGGCAGGGGGTGGCTACACCTTC.

This chain uses TRBV7-2 with TRBJ2-5; unclear D gene. Germline CDR1 and CDR2: SGHTA and FQGNSA. V lost 0 bases, J lost 4 bases, and 12 bases lay in between. This CDR3 region has 15 residues. The CDR3 coding sequence is TGTGCCAGCAGCTTAGCGGCCCGACAAGGAGAGACCCAGTACTTC. Its translation is CASSLAARQGETQYF.

The chain uses TRBV12-3 or TRBV12-4 and TRBJ2-5; TRBD2 aligns across 7 bases. With 6 bases clipped from V and 4 bases from J, the junction kept 5 bases outside the gene matches. This CDR3 is 13 amino acids long. CDR3 protein: CASRDPGGETQYF. The CDR3 DNA is TGTGCCAGCAGGGACCCGGGGGGAGAGACCCAGTACTTC.